This passage covers 19 T cell receptor beta chains from one sample sequenced in a study of identifying expanded T cells in peripheral blood. TCRdb's table, derived via immunoSEQ multiplex PCR, lists solely in-frame clones and lacks some. The top ten clones hold around 15% of a sample with under 120,000 clones, about 89% of them seen once. Sequenced input: blood. Receptors originate from a person between 18 and 75 years old in good health.

This chain connects TRBV5-6 to TRBJ2-7; the D is unclear. This CDR3 region has 15 residues. The germline gives CDR1 SGHDT, CDR2 YYEEEE. The V gene lost 4 bases and the J gene lost 0 bases, with 14 bases spanning the gap. The CDR3 bases are TGTGCCAGCAGCAGGGCCAAGGCATCCTCCTACGAGCAGTACTTC. Residues: CASSRAKASSYEQYF.

The chain carries TRBV18 and TRBJ2-7; 8 bases map to TRBD1. The CDR3 is 14 amino acids. The trim removed 2 bases at V and 4 bases at J, leaving 4 bases unmatched. The V gene's germline CDR1 is KGHSH and CDR2 LQKENI. The CDR3 here is CASSPVTGEYEQYF. In nucleotides, the CDR3 is TGTGCCAGCTCACCAGTGACAGGGGAGTACGAGCAGTACTTC.

The V gene is TRBV4-2, the J gene TRBJ1-1; TRBD1 might be the D (6 bases). This CDR3 contains 15 residues. Trimming removed 6 bases from V and 3 bases from J, with 17 bases in between. Germline V CDR1 and CDR2: LGHNA, YNFKEQ. The CDR3 protein is CASRLYPDRDTEAFF. The DNA for the CDR3 is TGTGCCAGCAGACTATACCCGGACAGAGACACTGAAGCTTTCTTT.

The chain employs TRBV5-6 and TRBJ2-1; D uncertain. Germline V CDR1 and CDR2: SGHDT, YYEEEE. CDR3 length: 13 residues. Trimming took off 3 bases at V and 6 bases at J, with 10 bases between the two ends. CDR3 loop: CASSWSASNEQFF. In DNA form, the CDR3 reads TGTGCCAGCAGCTGGAGCGCGAGCAATGAGCAGTTCTTC.

The rearrangement links TRBV5-4 to TRBJ2-7; maybe TRBD2 (5 bases). The CDR3 runs to 13 residues. Trimming removed 1 base at V and 6 bases at J, with 11 bases between. CDR1 and CDR2 from the germline V gene are SGHNT and YYREEE (reference sequence). The CDR3 reads CASSLTQAGEQYF. The CDR3, as DNA: TGTGCCAGCAGCTTGACGCAGGCGGGCGAGCAGTACTTC.

CDR3: CASSTTGTSNTGELFF. The CDR3 DNA follows: TGTGCCAGCAGCACGACCGGGACTAGCAATACCGGGGAGCTGTTTTTT. The chain joins TRBV7-9 to TRBJ2-2; 9 nucleotides line up with TRBD2. The CDR3 sequence is 16 residues long. Germline V gene lookup returns CDR1 SEHNR and CDR2 FQNEAQ (reference sequence). The V gene end was trimmed by 5 bases and the J gene end by 5 bases; junction bases not matched to a gene: 9.

V gene TRBV7-8 combines with J gene TRBJ2-5, with 9 bases that match TRBD1. This CDR3 region has 13 residues. V dropped 5 bases and J dropped 7; count of bases not matched to a gene: 5. Germline lookup yields CDR1 SGHVS and CDR2 FQNEAQ. CDR3 sequence reads: CASSPGQGGTQYF. DNA of the CDR3: TGTGCCAGCAGCCCGGGACAGGGAGGGACCCAGTACTTC.

The genes are TRBV7-6 and TRBJ1-4; 7 bases are shared with TRBD1. V was clipped by 5 bases and J by 3 bases; unmatched bases: 12. This CDR3 spans 17 amino acids. Germline-derived CDR1 and CDR2 are SGHVS and FNYEAQ. As DNA, the CDR3 is TGTGCCAGCAGCCCATCACCCGGACAGGCGGCTAATGAAAAACTGTTTTTT. Translated, it gives CASSPSPGQAANEKLFF.

This sequence joins TRBV4-3 and TRBJ2-1; D remains unclear. Trimming removed 0 bases from V and 0 bases from J, with 15 bases in between. This CDR3 is built from 18 residues. Germline CDR1 is LGHNA and CDR2 is YSLEER. The CDR3 region is CASSQDRLGPYSYNEQFF. CDR3 sequence (DNA): TGCGCCAGCAGCCAAGATCGGTTAGGGCCTTACTCCTACAATGAGCAGTTCTTC.

This clone was observed once. V is TRBV4-3 and J is TRBJ2-7; TRBD1 agrees at 7 bases. Per the germline V gene, CDR1 is LGHNA and CDR2 is YSLEER. This CDR3 is 14 amino acids long. The V and J ends lost 1 base and 0 bases, in that order; junction bases with no gene match: 0. CDR3 sequence: CASSQGQGSYEQYF. The CDR3 coding sequence is TGCGCCAGCAGCCAAGGACAGGGCTCCTACGAGCAGTACTTC.

The rearrangement uses TRBV9 and TRBJ2-5; TRBD1 is a possible D gene (6 bases). This CDR3 is 16 amino acids long. The V end was cut by 4 bases, the J end by 7 bases, with 23 bases between. Germline loops: CDR1 SGDLS, CDR2 YYNGEE. As DNA, the CDR3 is TGTGCCAGCAGCCCCCCCATACAGGGCCCAAGGTGGACCCAGTACTTC. Translated: CASSPPIQGPRWTQYF.

The chain uses TRBV9 and TRBJ2-5, with TRBD2 as a possible D gene (8 bases). The CDR3 is 15 residues long. CDR1 and CDR2 from the germline V gene are SGDLS and YYNGEE. V dropped 4 bases and J dropped 5 bases, with 18 bases sitting between them. The CDR3 sequence: CASSLSGGGGETQYF. In DNA form, the CDR3 reads TGTGCCAGCAGCCTCTCGGGAGGGGGCGGGGAGACCCAGTACTTC. The variable domain in full, with the rest retrieved from reference TRBV9 and TRBJ2-5, is DSGVTQTPKHLITATGQRVTLRCSPRSGDLSVYWYQQSLDQGLQFLIQYYNGEERAKGNILERFSAQQFPDLHSELNLSSLELGDSALYFCASSLSGGGGETQYFGPGTRLLVL.

The gene calls are TRBV7-7 and TRBJ2-2; D call uncertain. The CDR3 runs to 13 residues. The ends were cut back, 1 base at V and 4 bases at J, with 4 bases in the middle. The germline V gene has CDR1 SSHAT and CDR2 FNYEAQ (reference sequence). The CDR3 region has the DNA TGTGCCAGCAGCTTAGTTCCCACCGGGGAGCTGTTTTTT. Its translation: CASSLVPTGELFF.

This chain uses TRBV6-1 with TRBJ2-7; 12 bases line up with TRBD1. The J segment lost 7 bases and the V segment lost 1 base, leaving 5 bases of the junction unmatched. CDR1 and CDR2 from the germline V gene are MNHNS and SASEGT. The length of the CDR3 is 15 residues. CDR3 sequence reads: CASSEGGQGAGEQYF. CDR3 sequence (DNA): TGTGCCAGCAGTGAAGGGGGACAGGGGGCGGGTGAGCAGTACTTC.

This chain links TRBV9 with TRBJ2-5; unclear D gene. The CDR3 is made up of 12 amino acids. V gave up 2 bases and J gave up 1 base, with 3 bases separating them. The germline gives CDR1 SGDLS, CDR2 YYNGEE. The DNA of the CDR3 is TGTGCCAGCAGCGTGCGCCAAGAGACCCAGTACTTC. It codes for CASSVRQETQYF.

The rearrangement uses TRBV15 and TRBJ2-3; D perhaps matches TRBD2 (6 bases). V dropped 3 bases and J dropped 1 base, with 14 bases sitting between them. CDR1 and CDR2 from the germline V gene are LNHNV and YYDKDF (reference sequence). CDR3 length equals 16 residues. CDR3 sequence (DNA): TGTGCCACCAGCAGCGCGGGGCAGGAGCGCACAGATACGCAGTATTTT. The encoded protein is CATSSAGQERTDTQYF. Using reference TRBV15 and TRBJ2-3 for the parts outside the CDR3, the full variable domain is DAMVIQNPRYQVTQFGKPVTLSCSQTLNHNVMYWYQQKSSQAPKLLFHYYDKDFNNEADTPDNFQSRRPNTSFCFLDIRSPGLGDTAMYLCATSSAGQERTDTQYFGPGTRLTVL.

V usage is TRBV7-9 and J usage is TRBJ1-2; no definite D call. The germline gives CDR1 SEHNR, CDR2 FQNEAQ (reference sequence). The CDR3 spans 15 residues. V was pared by 4 bases and J by 3 bases, with 15 bases between. This chain's CDR3 is CASSSPREAYYGYTF. Written as DNA, the CDR3 is TGTGCCAGCAGCTCACCCCGGGAGGCTTACTATGGCTACACCTTC. Combining the CDR3 with reference TRBV7-9 and TRBJ1-2 gives the whole variable domain DTGVSQNPRHKITKRGQNVTFRCDPISEHNRLYWYRQTLGQGPEFLTYFQNEAQLEKSRLLSDRFSAERPKGSFSTLEIQRTEQGDSAMYLCASSSPREAYYGYTFGSGTRLTVV.

The rearrangement joins TRBV5-5 to TRBJ1-2; unclear D gene. Trimming removed 4 bases at V and 4 bases at J, with 14 bases between. CDR1 is SGHKS, CDR2 YYEKEE, per germline (reference sequence). The CDR3 totals 14 residues. The CDR3 sequence: CASSPPVSAYGYTF. As DNA, the CDR3 is TGTGCCAGCAGCCCCCCCGTGTCAGCCTATGGCTACACCTTC.

The V and J genes are TRBV28 and TRBJ2-2; D perhaps matches TRBD1 (7 bases). Between the trimmed V and J ends, which lost 1 base and 6 bases, there was a span of 12 bases. CDR1 and CDR2 (germline): MDHEN, SYDVKM. CDR3 length equals 15 residues. CDR3 sequence reads: CASSLSGGSSGELFF. The CDR3 nucleotides read TGTGCCAGCAGTTTATCAGGGGGGAGCTCCGGGGAGCTGTTTTTT.